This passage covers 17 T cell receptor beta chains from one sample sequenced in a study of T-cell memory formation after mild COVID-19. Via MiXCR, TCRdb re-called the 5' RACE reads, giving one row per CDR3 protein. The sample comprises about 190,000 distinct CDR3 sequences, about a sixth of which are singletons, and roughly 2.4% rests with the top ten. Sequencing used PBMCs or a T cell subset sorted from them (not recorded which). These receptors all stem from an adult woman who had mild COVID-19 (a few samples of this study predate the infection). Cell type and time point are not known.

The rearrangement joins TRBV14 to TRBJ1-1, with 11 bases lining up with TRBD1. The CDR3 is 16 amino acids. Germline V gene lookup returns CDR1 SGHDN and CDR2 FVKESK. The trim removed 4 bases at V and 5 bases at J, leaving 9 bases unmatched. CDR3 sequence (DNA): TGTGCCAGCAGCCCCTCCGGGACAGGGGGATTTACTGAAGCTTTCTTT. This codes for CASSPSGTGGFTEAFF.

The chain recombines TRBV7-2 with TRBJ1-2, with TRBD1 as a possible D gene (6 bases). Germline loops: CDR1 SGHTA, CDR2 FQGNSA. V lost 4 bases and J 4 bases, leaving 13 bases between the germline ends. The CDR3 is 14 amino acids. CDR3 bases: TGTGCCAGCAGCTCGTACAGGGTGGGCTATGGCTACACCTTC. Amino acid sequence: CASSSYRVGYGYTF.

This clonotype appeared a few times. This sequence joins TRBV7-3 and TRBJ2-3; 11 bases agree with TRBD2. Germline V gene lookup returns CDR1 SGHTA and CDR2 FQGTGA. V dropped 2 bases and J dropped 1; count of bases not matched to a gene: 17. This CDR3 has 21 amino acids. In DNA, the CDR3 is TGTGCCAGCAGCTTACAGCCCGCTCTAGCGGGAGGCCCCCCCCGCACAGATACGCAGTATTTT. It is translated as CASSLQPALAGGPPRTDTQYF.

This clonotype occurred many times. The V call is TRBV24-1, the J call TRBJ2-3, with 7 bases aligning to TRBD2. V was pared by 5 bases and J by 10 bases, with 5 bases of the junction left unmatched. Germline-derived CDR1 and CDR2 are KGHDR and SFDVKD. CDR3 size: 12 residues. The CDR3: CATSGGGRAQYF. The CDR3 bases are TGTGCCACCAGTGGCGGGGGTAGGGCGCAGTATTTT.

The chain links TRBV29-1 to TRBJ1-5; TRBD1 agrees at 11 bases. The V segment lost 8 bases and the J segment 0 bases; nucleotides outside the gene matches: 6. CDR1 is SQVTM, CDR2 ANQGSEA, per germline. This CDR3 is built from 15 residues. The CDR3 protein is CSSGTGGYSNQPQHF. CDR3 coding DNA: TGCAGCTCAGGGACAGGGGGATATAGCAATCAGCCCCAGCATTTT.

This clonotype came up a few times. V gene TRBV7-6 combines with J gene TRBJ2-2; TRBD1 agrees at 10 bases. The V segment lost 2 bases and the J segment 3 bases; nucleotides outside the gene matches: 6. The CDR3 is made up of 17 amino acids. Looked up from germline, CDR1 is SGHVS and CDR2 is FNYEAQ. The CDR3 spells CASSLSSGTGDTGELFF. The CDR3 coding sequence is TGTGCCAGCAGCTTATCGTCCGGGACAGGGGACACCGGGGAGCTGTTTTTT.

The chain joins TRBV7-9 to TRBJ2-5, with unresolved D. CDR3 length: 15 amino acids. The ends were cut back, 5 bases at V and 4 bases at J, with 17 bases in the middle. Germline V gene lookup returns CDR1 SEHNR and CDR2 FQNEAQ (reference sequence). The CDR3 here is CASSLRQRMVETQYF. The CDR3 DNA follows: TGTGCCAGCAGCCTCCGTCAACGAATGGTAGAGACCCAGTACTTC.

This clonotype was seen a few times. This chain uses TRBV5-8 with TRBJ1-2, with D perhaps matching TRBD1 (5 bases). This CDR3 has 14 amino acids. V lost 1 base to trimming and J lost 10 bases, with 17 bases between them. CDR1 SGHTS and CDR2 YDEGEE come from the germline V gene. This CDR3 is CASSLMGEYQDYTF. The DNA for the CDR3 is TGTGCCAGCAGCTTGATGGGGGAATACCAAGACTACACCTTC.

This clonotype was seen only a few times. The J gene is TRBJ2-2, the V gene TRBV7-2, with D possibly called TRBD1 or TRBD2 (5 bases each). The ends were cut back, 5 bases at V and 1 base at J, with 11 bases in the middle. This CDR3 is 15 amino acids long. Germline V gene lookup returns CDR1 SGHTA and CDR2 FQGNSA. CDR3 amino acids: CASSVPGRNTGELFF. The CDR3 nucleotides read TGTGCCAGCAGCGTCCCGGGACGGAACACCGGGGAGCTGTTTTTT.

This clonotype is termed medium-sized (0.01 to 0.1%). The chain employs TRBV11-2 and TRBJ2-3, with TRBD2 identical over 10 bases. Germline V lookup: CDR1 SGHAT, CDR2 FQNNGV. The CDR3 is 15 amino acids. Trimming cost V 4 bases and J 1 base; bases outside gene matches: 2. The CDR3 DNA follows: TGTGCCAGCAGCTCGCTAGCGGGGGGCACAGATACGCAGTATTTT. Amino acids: CASSSLAGGTDTQYF.

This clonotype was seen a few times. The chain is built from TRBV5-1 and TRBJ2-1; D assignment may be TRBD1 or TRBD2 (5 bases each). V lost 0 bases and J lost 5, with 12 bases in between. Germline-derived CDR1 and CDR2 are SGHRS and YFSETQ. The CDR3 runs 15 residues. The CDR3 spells CASSLAGPQNNEQFF. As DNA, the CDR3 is TGCGCCAGCAGCTTGGCGGGACCGCAAAACAATGAGCAGTTCTTC.

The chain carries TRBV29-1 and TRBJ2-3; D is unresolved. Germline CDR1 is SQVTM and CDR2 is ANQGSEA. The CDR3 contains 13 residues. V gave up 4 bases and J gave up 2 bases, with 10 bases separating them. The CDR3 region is CSVGGVVTDTQYF. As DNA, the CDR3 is TGCAGCGTTGGTGGGGTAGTCACAGATACGCAGTATTTT.

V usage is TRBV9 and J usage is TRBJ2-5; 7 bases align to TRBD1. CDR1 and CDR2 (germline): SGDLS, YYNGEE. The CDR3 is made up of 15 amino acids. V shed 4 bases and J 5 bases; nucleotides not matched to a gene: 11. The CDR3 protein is CASSPRQGVRETQYF. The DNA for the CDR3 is TGTGCCAGCAGCCCTCGGCAGGGGGTGAGGGAGACCCAGTACTTC.

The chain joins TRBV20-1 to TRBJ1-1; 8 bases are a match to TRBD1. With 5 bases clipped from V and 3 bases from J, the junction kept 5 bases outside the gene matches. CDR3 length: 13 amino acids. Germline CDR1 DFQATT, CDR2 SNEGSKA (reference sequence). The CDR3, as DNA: TGCAGTGCTCCCCGGACAGGGTACACTGAAGCTTTCTTT. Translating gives CSAPRTGYTEAFF.

This CDR3 is CASSLDRKEKLFF. The CDR3 nucleotides read TGTGCCAGCAGCTTAGACAGGAAAGAAAAACTGTTTTTT. The chain uses TRBV7-8 and TRBJ1-4, with D perhaps matching TRBD1 (5 bases). The V gene's germline CDR1 is SGHVS and CDR2 FQNEAQ. Trimming removed 1 base at V and 8 bases at J, with 8 bases between. The CDR3 has 13 residues.

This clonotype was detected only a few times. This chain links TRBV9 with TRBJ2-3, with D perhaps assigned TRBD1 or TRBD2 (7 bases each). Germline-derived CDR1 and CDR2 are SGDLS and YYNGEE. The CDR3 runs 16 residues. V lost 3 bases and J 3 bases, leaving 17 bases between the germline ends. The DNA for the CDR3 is TGTGCCAGCAGCGGACGACAGGGAGGGGCTACAGATACGCAGTATTTT. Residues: CASSGRQGGATDTQYF.

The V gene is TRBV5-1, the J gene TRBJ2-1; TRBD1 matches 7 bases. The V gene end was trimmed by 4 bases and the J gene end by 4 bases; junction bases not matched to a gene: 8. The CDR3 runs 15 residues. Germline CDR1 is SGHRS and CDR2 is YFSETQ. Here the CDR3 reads CASSLTGNEYNEQFF. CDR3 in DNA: TGCGCCAGCAGCCTGACAGGGAACGAGTACAATGAGCAGTTCTTC.